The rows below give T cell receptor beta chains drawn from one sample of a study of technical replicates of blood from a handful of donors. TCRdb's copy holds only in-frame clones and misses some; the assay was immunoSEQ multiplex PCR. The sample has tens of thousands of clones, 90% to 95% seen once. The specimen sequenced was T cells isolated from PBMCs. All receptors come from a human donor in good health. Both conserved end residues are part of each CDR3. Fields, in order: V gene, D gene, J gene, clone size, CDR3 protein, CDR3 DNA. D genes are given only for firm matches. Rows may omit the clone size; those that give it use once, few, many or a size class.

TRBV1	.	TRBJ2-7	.	CTSSLSGTSGPLFYEQYF	TGCACCAGCAGCCTTTCCGGGACTAGCGGGCCCTTATTTTACGAGCAGTACTTC
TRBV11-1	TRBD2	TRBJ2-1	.	CASSKGLAASEFF	TGTGCCAGCAGCAAGGGACTAGCGGCCTCAGAGTTCTTC
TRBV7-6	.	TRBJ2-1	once	CASSLVTGDSYNEQFF	TGTGCCAGCAGCTTAGTAACCGGGGACTCCTACAATGAGCAGTTCTTC
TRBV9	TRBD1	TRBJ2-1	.	CASSPLRDRDYYNEQFF	TGTGCCAGCAGCCCACTCCGGGACAGGGATTACTACAATGAGCAGTTCTTC
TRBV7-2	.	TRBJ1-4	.	CASSPQEAGSTNEKLFF	TGTGCCAGCAGCCCTCAAGAGGCGGGGTCAACTAATGAAAAACTGTTTTTT
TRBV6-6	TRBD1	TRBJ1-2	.	CASSALRGSNYGYTF	TGTGCCAGCAGTGCGCTCAGGGGGTCTAACTATGGCTACACCTTC
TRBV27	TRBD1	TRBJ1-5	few	CASSWQGESQPQHF	TGTGCCAGCAGTTGGCAGGGGGAAAGTCAGCCCCAGCATTTT
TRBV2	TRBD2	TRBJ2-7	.	CASSARSGRSEQYF	TGTGCCAGCAGTGCTAGAAGCGGGAGAAGCGAGCAGTACTTC
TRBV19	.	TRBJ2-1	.	CASSMVRGLPYNEQFF	TGTGCCAGTAGTATGGTTCGCGGGCTTCCGTACAATGAGCAGTTCTTC
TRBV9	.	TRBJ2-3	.	CASSGPGTPDTDTQYF	TGTGCCAGCAGCGGGCCCGGGACACCCGACACAGATACGCAGTATTTT
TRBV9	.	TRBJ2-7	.	CASSRRSLTGYYEQYF	TGTGCCAGCAGCAGACGATCCCTAACAGGGTACTACGAGCAGTACTTC
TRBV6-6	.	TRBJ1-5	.	CASSYWGGLEPQHF	TGTGCCAGCAGTTATTGGGGGGGCTTGGAGCCCCAGCATTTT
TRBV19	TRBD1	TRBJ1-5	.	CASSMGQGRGYSNQPQHF	TGTGCCAGTAGTATGGGACAGGGAAGGGGCTATAGCAATCAGCCCCAGCATTTT
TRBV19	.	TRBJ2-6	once	CASSTTRTSRSGANVLTF	TGTGCCAGTAGTACAACGAGGACATCCCGCTCTGGGGCCAACGTCCTGACTTTC
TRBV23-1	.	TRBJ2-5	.	CASSQYRETQYF	TGCGCCAGCAGTCAATATCGAGAGACCCAGTACTTC
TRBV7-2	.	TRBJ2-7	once	CASSLYGQPSSYEQYF	TGTGCCAGCAGCCTATACGGACAGCCCAGCTCCTACGAGCAGTACTTC
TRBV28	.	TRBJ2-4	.	CASSQGAKNIQYF	TGTGCCAGCAGTCAGGGGGCCAAAAACATTCAGTACTTC
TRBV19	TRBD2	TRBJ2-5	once	CASSPRLAGSRRETQYF	TGTGCCAGTAGTCCAAGACTAGCGGGAAGTAGGAGGGAGACCCAGTACTTC
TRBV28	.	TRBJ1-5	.	CASSLYSYSNQPQHF	TGTGCCAGCAGTTTATACAGTTATAGCAATCAGCCCCAGCATTTT
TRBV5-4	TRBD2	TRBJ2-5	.	CASAPGLLQETQYF	TGTGCCAGCGCCCCGGGACTATTACAAGAGACCCAGTACTTC
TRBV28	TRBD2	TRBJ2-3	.	CASSLLAGERTDTQYF	TGTGCCAGCAGTTTACTAGCGGGAGAGCGCACAGATACGCAGTATTTT
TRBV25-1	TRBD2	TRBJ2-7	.	CASSELVLAGGYEQYF	TGTGCCAGCAGTGAATTGGTACTAGCGGGAGGCTACGAGCAGTACTTC
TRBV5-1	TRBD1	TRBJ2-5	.	CASSKTGTGGQETQYF	TGCGCCAGCAGCAAGACCGGGACAGGGGGCCAAGAGACCCAGTACTTC
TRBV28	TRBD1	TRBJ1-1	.	CASRRGQGNTEAFF	TGTGCCAGCAGGCGGGGACAGGGAAACACTGAAGCTTTCTTT
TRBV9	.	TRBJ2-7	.	CASSEGADGYEQYF	TGTGCCAGCAGCGAAGGGGCTGATGGTTACGAGCAGTACTTC
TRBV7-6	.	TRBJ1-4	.	CASSLGGREKLFF	TGTGCCAGCAGCTTAGGGGGGCGTGAAAAACTGTTTTTT
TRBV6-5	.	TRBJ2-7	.	CASSGPGHHSYEQYF	TGTGCCAGCAGTGGCCCGGGACACCACTCCTACGAGCAGTACTTC
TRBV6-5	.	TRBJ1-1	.	CASSYWGGGGNTEAFF	TGTGCCAGCAGTTACTGGGGTGGAGGTGGGAACACTGAAGCTTTCTTT
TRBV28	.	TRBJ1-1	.	CASSTPGVISTEAFF	TGTGCCAGCAGCACACCAGGGGTCATAAGCACTGAAGCTTTCTTT
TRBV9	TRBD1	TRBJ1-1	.	CASSIRPGQGAEAFF	TGTGCCAGCAGCATACGACCGGGACAGGGGGCTGAAGCTTTCTTT
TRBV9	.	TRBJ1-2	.	CASSTGLYGYTF	TGTGCCAGCAGCACGGGACTGTATGGCTACACCTTC
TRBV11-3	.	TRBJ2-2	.	CASSLASTGELFF	TGTGCCAGCAGCTTGGCTAGTACCGGGGAGCTGTTTTTT
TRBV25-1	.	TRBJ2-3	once	CASSESQGDTQYF	TGTGCCAGCAGTGAAAGCCAGGGAGATACGCAGTATTTT
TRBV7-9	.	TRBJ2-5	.	CASSLVQDQETQYF	TGTGCCAGCAGCTTAGTGCAGGATCAAGAGACCCAGTACTTC
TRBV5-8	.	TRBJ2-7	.	CASSLTGSFYEQYF	TGTGCCAGCAGCTTGACAGGGTCCTTCTACGAGCAGTACTTC
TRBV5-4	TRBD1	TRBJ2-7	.	CASSLDPGTGPYEQYF	TGTGCCAGCAGCTTGGACCCCGGGACAGGGCCGTACGAGCAGTACTTC
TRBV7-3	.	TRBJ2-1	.	CASSLTPRYLFF	TGTGCCAGCAGCTTGACTCCCCGTTATTTGTTCTTC
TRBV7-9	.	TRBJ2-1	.	CASSPYALDIRGYEQFF	TGTGCCAGCAGTCCTTACGCTCTTGACATCAGGGGATATGAGCAGTTCTTC
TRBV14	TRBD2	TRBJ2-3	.	CASSLLAGGTDTQYF	TGTGCCAGCAGCCTACTAGCGGGAGGGACAGATACGCAGTATTTT
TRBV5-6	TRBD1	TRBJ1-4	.	CASSLTGADEKLFF	TGTGCCAGCAGCCTGACAGGGGCGGATGAAAAACTGTTTTTT
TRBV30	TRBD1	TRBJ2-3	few	CAWTPTGYADTQYF	TGTGCCTGGACCCCGACAGGGTACGCTGATACGCAGTATTTT